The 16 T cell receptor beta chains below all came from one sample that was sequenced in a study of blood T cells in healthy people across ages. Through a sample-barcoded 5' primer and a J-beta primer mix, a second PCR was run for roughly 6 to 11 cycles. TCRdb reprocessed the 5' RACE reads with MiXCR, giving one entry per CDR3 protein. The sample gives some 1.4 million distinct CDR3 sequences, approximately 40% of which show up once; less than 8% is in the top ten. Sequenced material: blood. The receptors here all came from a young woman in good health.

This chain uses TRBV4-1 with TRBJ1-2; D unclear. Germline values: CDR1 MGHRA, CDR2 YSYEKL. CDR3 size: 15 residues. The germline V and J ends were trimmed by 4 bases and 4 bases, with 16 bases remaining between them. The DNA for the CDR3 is TGCGCCAGCAGCCCCGGGCCTCTGCCATTCTATGGCTACACCTTC. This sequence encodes CASSPGPLPFYGYTF.

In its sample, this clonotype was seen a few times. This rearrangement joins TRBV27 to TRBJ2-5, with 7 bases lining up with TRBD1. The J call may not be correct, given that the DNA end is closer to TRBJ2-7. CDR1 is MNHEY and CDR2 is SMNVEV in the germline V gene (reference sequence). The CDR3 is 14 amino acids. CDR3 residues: CASSPETGIYEQYF. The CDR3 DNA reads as TGTGCCAGCTCGCCCGAGACAGGGATCTACGAGCAGTACTTC.

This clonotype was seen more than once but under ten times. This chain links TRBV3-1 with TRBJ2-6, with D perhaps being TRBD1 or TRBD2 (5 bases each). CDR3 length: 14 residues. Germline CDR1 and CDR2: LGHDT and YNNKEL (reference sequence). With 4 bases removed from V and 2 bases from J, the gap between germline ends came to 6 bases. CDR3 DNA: TGTGCCAGCAGCCGGGACGCTGGGGCCAACGTCCTGACTTTC. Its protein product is CASSRDAGANVLTF.

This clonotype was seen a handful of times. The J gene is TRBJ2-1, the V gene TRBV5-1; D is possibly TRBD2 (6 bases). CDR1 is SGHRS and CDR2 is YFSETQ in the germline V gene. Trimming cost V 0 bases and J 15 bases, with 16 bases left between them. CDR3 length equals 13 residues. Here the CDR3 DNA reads TGCGCCAGCAGCTTGGATCCGGGACTGCCACTGTTCTTC. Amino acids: CASSLDPGLPLFF.

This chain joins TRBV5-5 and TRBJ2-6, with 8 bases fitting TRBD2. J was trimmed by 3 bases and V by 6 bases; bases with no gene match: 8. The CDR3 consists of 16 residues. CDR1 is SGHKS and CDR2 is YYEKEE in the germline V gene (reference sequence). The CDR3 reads CASTGGGPGGANVLTF. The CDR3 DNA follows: TGTGCCAGCACTGGCGGGGGGCCTGGTGGGGCCAACGTCCTGACTTTC.

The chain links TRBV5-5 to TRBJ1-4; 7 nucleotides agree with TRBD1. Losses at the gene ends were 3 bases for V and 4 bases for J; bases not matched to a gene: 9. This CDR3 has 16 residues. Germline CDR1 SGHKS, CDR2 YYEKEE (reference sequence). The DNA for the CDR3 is TGTGCCAGCAGCTGGACCAACAGGGGCAGTAATGAAAAACTGTTTTTT. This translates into CASSWTNRGSNEKLFF.

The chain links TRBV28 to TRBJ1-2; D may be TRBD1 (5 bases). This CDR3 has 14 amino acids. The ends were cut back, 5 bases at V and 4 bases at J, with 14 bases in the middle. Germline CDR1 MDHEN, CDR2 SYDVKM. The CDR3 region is CASSPPGTGYGYTF. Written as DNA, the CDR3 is TGTGCCAGCAGTCCACCCGGGACCGGCTATGGCTACACCTTC.

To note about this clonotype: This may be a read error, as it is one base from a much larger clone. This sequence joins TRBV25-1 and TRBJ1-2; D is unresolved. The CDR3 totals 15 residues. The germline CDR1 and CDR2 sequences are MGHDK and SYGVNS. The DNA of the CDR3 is TGTGCCAGCAGTGGCTCCTCCCCCTTGAACTATGGCAACACCTTC. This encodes CASSGSSPLNYGNTF.

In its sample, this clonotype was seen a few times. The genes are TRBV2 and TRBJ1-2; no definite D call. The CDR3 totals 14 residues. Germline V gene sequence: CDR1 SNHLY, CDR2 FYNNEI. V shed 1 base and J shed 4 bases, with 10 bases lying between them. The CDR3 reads CASSEVGGPYGYTF. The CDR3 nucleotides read TGTGCCAGCAGTGAAGTCGGCGGGCCCTATGGCTACACCTTC.

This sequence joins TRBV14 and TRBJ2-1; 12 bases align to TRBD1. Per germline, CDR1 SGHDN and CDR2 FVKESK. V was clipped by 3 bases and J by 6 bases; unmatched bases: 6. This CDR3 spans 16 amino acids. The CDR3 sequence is CASSHTLGQGANEQFF. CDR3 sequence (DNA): TGTGCCAGCAGCCACACTCTGGGACAGGGGGCCAATGAGCAGTTCTTC.

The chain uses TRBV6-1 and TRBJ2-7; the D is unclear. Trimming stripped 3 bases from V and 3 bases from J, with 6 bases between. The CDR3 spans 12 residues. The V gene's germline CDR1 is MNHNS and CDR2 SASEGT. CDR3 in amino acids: CASSEKSYEQYF. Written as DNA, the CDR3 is TGTGCCAGCAGTGAGAAAAGCTACGAGCAGTACTTC.

The CDR3 DNA reads TGCAGTGAAGCGGGGGGCAATGAGCAGTTCTTC. Translation gives CSEAGGNEQFF. The chain links TRBV20-1 to TRBJ2-1; TRBD2 aligns across 9 bases. This CDR3 comprises 11 residues. The ends lost 7 bases at V and 6 bases at J; junction bases unmatched: 1. CDR1 and CDR2 from the germline V gene are DFQATT and SNEGSKA (reference sequence).

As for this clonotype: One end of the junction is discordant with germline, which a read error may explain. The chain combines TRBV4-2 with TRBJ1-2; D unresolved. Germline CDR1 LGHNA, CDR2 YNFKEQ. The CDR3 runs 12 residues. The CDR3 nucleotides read TGTCCCAGCAGCCAAGAGGTAACCCCAAACACCTTC. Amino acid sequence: CPSSQEVTPNTF.

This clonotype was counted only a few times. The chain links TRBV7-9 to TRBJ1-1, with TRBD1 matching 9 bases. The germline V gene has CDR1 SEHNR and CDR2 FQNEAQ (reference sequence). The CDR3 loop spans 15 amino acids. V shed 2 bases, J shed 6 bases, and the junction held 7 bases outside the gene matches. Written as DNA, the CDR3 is TGTGCCAGCAGCTTAAACAGGGGGCTGGGTTCTGAAGCTTTCTTT. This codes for CASSLNRGLGSEAFF.

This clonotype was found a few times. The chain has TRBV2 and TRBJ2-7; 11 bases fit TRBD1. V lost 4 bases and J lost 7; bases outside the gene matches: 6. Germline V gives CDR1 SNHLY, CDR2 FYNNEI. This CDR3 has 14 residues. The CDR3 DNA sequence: TGTGCCAGCAGTGCCGGGACAGGGGGTAATGAGCAGTACTTC. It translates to CASSAGTGGNEQYF.

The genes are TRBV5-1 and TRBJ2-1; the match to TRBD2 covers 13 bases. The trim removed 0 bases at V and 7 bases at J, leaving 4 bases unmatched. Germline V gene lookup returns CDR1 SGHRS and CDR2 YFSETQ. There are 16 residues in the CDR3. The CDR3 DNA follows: TGCGCCAGCAGCTTGGCGGGGACTAGCGGGAAAAATGAGCAGTTCTTC. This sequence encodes CASSLAGTSGKNEQFF.